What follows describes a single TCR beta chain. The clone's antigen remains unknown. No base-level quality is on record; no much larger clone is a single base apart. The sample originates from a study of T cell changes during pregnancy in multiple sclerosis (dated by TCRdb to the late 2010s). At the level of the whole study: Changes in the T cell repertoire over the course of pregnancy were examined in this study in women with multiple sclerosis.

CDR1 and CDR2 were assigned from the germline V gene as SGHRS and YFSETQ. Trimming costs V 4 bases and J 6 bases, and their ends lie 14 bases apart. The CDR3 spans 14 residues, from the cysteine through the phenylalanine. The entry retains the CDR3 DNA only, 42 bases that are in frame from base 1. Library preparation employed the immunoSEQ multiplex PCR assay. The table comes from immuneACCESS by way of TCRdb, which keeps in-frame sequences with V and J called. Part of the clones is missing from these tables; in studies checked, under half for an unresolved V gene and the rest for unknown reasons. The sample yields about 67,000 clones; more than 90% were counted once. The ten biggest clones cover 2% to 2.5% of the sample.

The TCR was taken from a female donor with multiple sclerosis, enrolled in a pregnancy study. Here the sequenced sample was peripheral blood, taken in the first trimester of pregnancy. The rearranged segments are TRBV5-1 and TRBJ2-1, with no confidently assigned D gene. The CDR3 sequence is CASSIDPRGNEQFF. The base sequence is TGCGCCAGCAGCATTGACCCACGAGGCAATGAGCAGTTCTTC.